The 22 T cell receptor beta chains presented below share a single source sample, sequenced in a study of cytomegalovirus exposure and HLA in healthy donors. The study ran its PCR with 60 Vbeta and 13 Jbeta primers. Using immunoSEQ multiplex PCR, the repertoire was profiled, and TCRdb retains in-frame clones only, with some absent. This sample has more than 90,000 clones, with about 72% found just once. The sequencing sample was made of PBMCs. These receptors all stem from a man between 45 and 60 years old in good health and CMV-seropositive.

In its sample, this clone was seen a few times. This chain joins TRBV5-1 and TRBJ2-5; the match to TRBD1 covers 10 bases. The end of the DNA fits TRBJ2-7 better, so the J call may be wrong. CDR3 length: 14 residues. Germline loops: CDR1 SGHRS, CDR2 YFSETQ. The CDR3 nucleotides are TGCGCCAGCAGCGTGACAGGGGGCAGGTACGAGCAGTACTTC. It encodes CASSVTGGRYEQYF.

J is TRBJ2-2 and V is TRBV7-2; 13 nucleotides agree with TRBD2. Unmatched junction bases numbered 2, after V lost 2 bases and J lost 8 bases. This CDR3 contains 15 residues. Germline CDR1 is SGHTA and CDR2 is FQGNSA. CDR3 protein: CASSLTSGRAGELFF. The CDR3 bases are TGTGCCAGCAGCTTAACTAGCGGGAGGGCAGGGGAGCTGTTTTTT.

The rearrangement uses TRBV27 and TRBJ1-1; D is undetermined. The germline CDR1 and CDR2 sequences are MNHEY and SMNVEV (reference sequence). The CDR3 runs to 12 residues. Between the trimmed V and J ends, which lost 0 bases and 10 bases, there was a span of 9 bases. The chain's CDR3 is CASSLSGSGAFF. CDR3 in DNA: TGTGCCAGCAGTTTATCCGGCTCGGGAGCTTTCTTT.

This clone turned up a few times. V and J are TRBV6-5 and TRBJ1-1; 9 bases are shared with TRBD1. J gave up 4 bases and V 0 bases, and 3 bases lay outside the gene matches. CDR1 and CDR2 (germline): MNHEY, SVGAGI. This CDR3 is 15 amino acids long. The CDR3 DNA reads as TGTGCCAGCAGTTACTCGGGACAGGGAGCCACTGAAGCTTTCTTT. This codes for CASSYSGQGATEAFF.

J is TRBJ2-1 and V is TRBV5-8, with 7 positions matching TRBD2. In germline, CDR1 is SGHTS, CDR2 YDEGEE. This CDR3 has 15 amino acids. The ends lost 3 bases at V and 3 bases at J; junction bases unmatched: 6. Here the CDR3 reads CASSYGSSGYNEQFF. The CDR3 DNA is TGTGCCAGCAGCTACGGGTCTAGCGGCTACAATGAGCAGTTCTTC.

The chain links TRBV29-1 to TRBJ1-2; D is unclear. The CDR3 extends over 12 amino acids. From germline, CDR1 is SQVTM and CDR2 ANQGSEA. The V end was cut by 4 bases, the J end by 6 bases, with 12 bases between. CDR3 DNA sequence: TGCAGCGTTGCCGCGAACCAAAATGGCTACACCTTC. Translation gives CSVAANQNGYTF.

This clone has a handful of counts. The chain uses TRBV7-2 and TRBJ2-7, with D perhaps TRBD1 (7 bases). Germline lookup yields CDR1 SGHTA and CDR2 FQGNSA. Trimming took off 6 bases at V and 4 bases at J, with 16 bases between the two ends. The CDR3 has 14 amino acids. The CDR3 here is CASRSGQGGYEQYF. The CDR3 coding sequence is TGTGCCAGCAGGTCGGGTCAGGGGGGTTACGAGCAGTACTTC.

V usage is TRBV5-6 and J usage is TRBJ1-2; D gene ambiguous. Trimming took 1 base from V and 6 from J, leaving 10 bases between them. CDR1 and CDR2 (germline): SGHDT, YYEEEE. This CDR3 has 13 amino acids. CDR3 loop: CASSLRRVNGYTF. DNA of the CDR3: TGTGCCAGCAGCTTGAGGAGGGTCAATGGCTACACCTTC.

This chain's CDR3 is CASSEASKGGYTF. Written as DNA, the CDR3 is TGTGCCAGCAGTGAAGCTTCTAAGGGGGGCTACACCTTC. V gene TRBV6-1 combines with J gene TRBJ1-2, with a possible D match to TRBD1 (5 bases). Between the trimmed V and J ends, which lost 0 bases and 8 bases, there was a span of 10 bases. The CDR3 totals 13 residues. Germline assignment: CDR1 MNHNS and CDR2 SASEGT.

The chain joins TRBV6-4 to TRBJ1-1; TRBD1 is a possible D gene (6 bases). The V gene lost 2 bases and the J gene lost 5 bases, with 15 bases spanning the gap. Germline V gene data show CDR1 as MRHNA and CDR2 as SNTAGT. This CDR3 has 15 residues. The CDR3 loop is CASSDLPGRGTEAFF. The CDR3 region has the DNA TGTGCCAGCAGTGACCTCCCAGGGAGGGGGACTGAAGCTTTCTTT.

The chain carries TRBV4-3 and TRBJ2-1; 14 bases are shared with TRBD2. Looked up from germline, CDR1 is LGHNA and CDR2 is YSLEER. This CDR3 spans 15 amino acids. The V segment lost 4 bases and the J segment 10 bases; nucleotides outside the gene matches: 6. The CDR3, as DNA: TGCGCCAGCAGCCTGGGACTAGCGGGGGTAGGAGAGCAGTTCTTC. This codes for CASSLGLAGVGEQFF.

This rearrangement joins TRBV7-9 to TRBJ1-2; 9 bases fit TRBD1. The CDR3 extends over 14 amino acids. Germline loops: CDR1 SEHNR, CDR2 FQNEAQ (reference sequence). V gave up 6 bases and J gave up 1 base; unmatched junction bases: 3. CDR3 coding DNA: TGTGCCAGCAGTCGGACAGGGGATAACTATGGCTACACCTTC. It codes for CASSRTGDNYGYTF.

The rearrangement links TRBV9 to TRBJ2-7, with unresolved D. The V end was cut by 0 bases, the J end by 6 bases, with 10 bases between. The germline V gene encodes CDR1 SGDLS and CDR2 YYNGEE. This CDR3 is 13 amino acids long. The CDR3 here is CASSVGISGEQYF. The CDR3 bases are TGTGCCAGCAGCGTAGGAATCTCAGGCGAGCAGTACTTC.

The V call is TRBV2, the J call TRBJ2-7; the match to TRBD1 covers 7 bases. The V segment lost 3 bases and the J segment 3 bases; nucleotides outside the gene matches: 5. CDR1 and CDR2 (germline): SNHLY, FYNNEI. The CDR3 contains 14 residues. The chain's CDR3 is CASSDGQGVYEQYF. In nucleotides, the CDR3 is TGTGCCAGCAGTGACGGTCAGGGGGTCTACGAGCAGTACTTC.

This clone occurred a few times. The V gene is TRBV20-1, the J gene TRBJ2-1; D is possibly TRBD2 (6 bases). The CDR3 length is 11 residues. The V and J ends lost 6 bases and 13 bases respectively, with 16 bases between them. Germline V gene sequence: CDR1 DFQATT, CDR2 SNEGSKA (reference sequence). For the CDR3, the DNA is TGCAGTGCCCGACCGGGAGATTTACAGTTCTTC. Translating it yields CSARPGDLQFF.

The chain recombines TRBV7-2 with TRBJ2-1; 9 positions agree with TRBD2. CDR3 length equals 15 residues. The trim removed 5 bases at V and 4 bases at J, leaving 6 bases unmatched. Germline V gives CDR1 SGHTA, CDR2 FQGNSA. The CDR3 sequence is CASSPSSGNYNEQFF. The CDR3 DNA reads TGTGCCAGCAGCCCATCTAGCGGGAATTACAATGAGCAGTTCTTC.

With regard to this clone: The same CDR3 can be traced to other DNA sequences in this sample. The J gene is TRBJ2-7, the V gene TRBV4-1; possibly TRBD1 for D (6 bases). The CDR3 extends over 14 amino acids. The V end lost 0 bases, the J end lost 3 bases, and 9 bases lay between the germline ends. Germline V gene lookup returns CDR1 MGHRA and CDR2 YSYEKL. In DNA, the CDR3 is TGCGCCAGCAGCCAAGATGAGGACAGCTACGAGCAGTACTTC. Protein product: CASSQDEDSYEQYF.

J is TRBJ1-1 and V is TRBV7-9; possibly TRBD1 for D (5 bases). CDR3 length: 14 amino acids. Per germline, CDR1 SEHNR and CDR2 FQNEAQ (reference sequence). The V end was cut by 3 bases, the J end by 1 base, with 9 bases between. The CDR3, as DNA: TGTGCCAGCAGCTTCCAGGGTAGGAACACTGAAGCTTTCTTT. It encodes CASSFQGRNTEAFF. The full variable domain, rest sourced from reference TRBV7-9 and TRBJ1-1, is DTGVSQNPRHKITKRGQNVTFRCDPISEHNRLYWYRQTLGQGPEFLTYFQNEAQLEKSRLLSDRFSAERPKGSFSTLEIQRTEQGDSAMYLCASSFQGRNTEAFFGQGTRLTVV.

In DNA, the CDR3 is TGTGCCAGCAGCTTGGGCGTATCGGTACCTGAAGCTTTCTTT. Its protein is CASSLGVSVPEAFF. The chain links TRBV5-8 to TRBJ1-1; D is unresolved. Germline-derived CDR1 and CDR2 are SGHTS and YDEGEE. This CDR3 contains 14 residues. V lost 0 bases, J lost 6 bases, and 12 bases lay in between. Based on the CDR3 plus reference TRBV5-8 and TRBJ1-1, the full variable domain is EAGVTQSPTHLIKTRGQQATLRCSPISGHTSVYWYQQALGLGLQFLLWYDEGEERNRGNFPPRFSGRQFPNYSSELNVNALELEDSALYLCASSLGVSVPEAFFGQGTRLTVV.

V usage is TRBV6-6 and J usage is TRBJ2-2; perhaps TRBD1 as D (5 bases). Germline V gene sequence: CDR1 MNHNY, CDR2 SVGAGI (reference sequence). The ends were cut back, 4 bases at V and 7 bases at J, with 7 bases in the middle. CDR3 size: 12 residues. CDR3 amino acids: CASSSGFGELFF. The DNA for the CDR3 is TGTGCCAGCAGTTCAGGGTTCGGGGAGCTGTTTTTT.

The chain recombines TRBV9 with TRBJ1-2; TRBD1 might be the D (6 bases). With 6 bases removed from V and 5 bases from J, the gap between germline ends came to 26 bases. Germline CDR1 reads SGDLS; CDR2 reads YYNGEE. The CDR3 has 17 residues. CDR3 residues: CASTQGQGLYSIYGYTF. CDR3 nucleotides: TGTGCCAGCACCCAAGGCCAGGGGCTATATTCGATTTATGGCTACACCTTC.

The rearrangement links TRBV18 to TRBJ2-3; no definite D call. The CDR3 contains 14 residues. Trimming removed 1 base from V and 4 bases from J, with 9 bases in between. Per germline, CDR1 KGHSH and CDR2 LQKENI. CDR3 sequence reads: CASSPLEKADTQYF. DNA for the CDR3: TGTGCCAGCTCACCACTGGAGAAGGCAGATACGCAGTATTTT.